This TCR beta chain was identified during a study of blood T cells in healthy people across ages. Many counts were recorded for this clonotype. The junction does not match germline at one end; this may be a read error. Next came a second PCR, run for about 7 to 12 cycles, which used a sample-barcoded 5' primer along with a J-beta primer mix. TCRdb processed the 5' RACE reads anew with MiXCR; each CDR3 protein has one entry. The data contain 1.2 million to 1.5 million distinct CDR3 sequences, approximately 63% of them seen just once; the ten biggest clones take up 5.5% to 8%. The CDR3 contains 14 residues.

The rearrangement joins TRBV12-3 or TRBV12-4 to TRBJ1-2; unclear D gene. The TCR comes from a man aged 18-30 years in good health. Sequencing was done on a sample of blood. CDR3 protein: CASSLGHSNYGYTF. In DNA, the CDR3 is TGCGCCAGCAGCTTAGGCCATTCCAACTATGGCTACACCTTC.